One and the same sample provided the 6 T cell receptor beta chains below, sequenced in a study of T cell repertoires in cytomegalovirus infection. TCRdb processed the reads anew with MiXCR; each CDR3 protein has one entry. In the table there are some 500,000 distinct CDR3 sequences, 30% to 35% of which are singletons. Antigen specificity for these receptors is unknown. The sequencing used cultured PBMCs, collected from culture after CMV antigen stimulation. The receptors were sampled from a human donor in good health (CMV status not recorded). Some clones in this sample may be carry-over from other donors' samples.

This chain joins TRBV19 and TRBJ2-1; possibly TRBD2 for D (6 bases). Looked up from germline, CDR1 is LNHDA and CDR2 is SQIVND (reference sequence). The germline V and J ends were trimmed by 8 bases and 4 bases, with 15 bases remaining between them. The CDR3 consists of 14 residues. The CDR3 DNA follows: TGTGCCAGTTCGGGACTCCCGATATACAATGAGCAGTTCTTC. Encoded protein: CASSGLPIYNEQFF.

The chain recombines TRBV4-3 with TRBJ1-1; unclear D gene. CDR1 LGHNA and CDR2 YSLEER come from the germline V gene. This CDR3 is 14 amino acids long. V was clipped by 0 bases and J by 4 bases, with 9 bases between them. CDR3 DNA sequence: TGCGCCAGCAGCCAAGACGGCCGGGGCACTGAAGCTTTCTTT. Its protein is CASSQDGRGTEAFF.

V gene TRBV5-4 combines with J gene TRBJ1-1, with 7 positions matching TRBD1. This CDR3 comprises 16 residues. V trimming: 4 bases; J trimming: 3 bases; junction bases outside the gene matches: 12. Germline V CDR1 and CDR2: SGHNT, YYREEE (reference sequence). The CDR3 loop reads CASSTRRGRDDTEAFF. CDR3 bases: TGTGCCAGCAGCACTCGTAGGGGGCGCGATGACACTGAAGCTTTCTTT.

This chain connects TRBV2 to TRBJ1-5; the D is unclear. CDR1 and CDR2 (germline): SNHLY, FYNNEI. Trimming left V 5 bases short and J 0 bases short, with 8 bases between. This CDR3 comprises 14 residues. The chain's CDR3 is CASSRSISNQPQHF. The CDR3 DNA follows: TGTGCCAGCAGTAGGTCTATTAGCAATCAGCCCCAGCATTTT.

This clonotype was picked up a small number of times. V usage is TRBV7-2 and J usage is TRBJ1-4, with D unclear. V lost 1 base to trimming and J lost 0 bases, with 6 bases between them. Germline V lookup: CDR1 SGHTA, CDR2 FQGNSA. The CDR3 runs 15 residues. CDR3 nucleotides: TGTGCCAGCAGCTTAGTCGTACCAACTAATGAAAAACTGTTTTTT. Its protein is CASSLVVPTNEKLFF.

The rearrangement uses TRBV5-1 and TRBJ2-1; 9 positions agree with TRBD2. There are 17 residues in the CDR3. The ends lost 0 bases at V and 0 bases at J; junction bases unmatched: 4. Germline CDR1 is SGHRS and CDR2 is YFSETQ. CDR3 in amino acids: CASSLGLSGSSYNEQFF. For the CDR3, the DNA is TGCGCCAGCAGCTTGGGCCTTAGCGGGAGCTCCTACAATGAGCAGTTCTTC.